These 23 T cell receptor beta chains share one sample of origin, sequenced in a study of OX40 agonist ivuxolimab in advanced cancers. Generated by immunoSEQ multiplex PCR, the TCRdb table keeps only in-frame clones and is missing some. The sample includes tens of thousands of clones, about nine tenths seen only once; the top ten take approximately 2%. This specimen consisted of CD4+ or CD8+ T cells sorted from blood, obtained in a trial of the OX40 agonist ivuxolimab. The source is an adult with an advanced solid tumor such as melanoma, head and neck, liver or kidney cancer.

The chain uses TRBV5-1 and TRBJ2-1; D is perhaps TRBD1 (6 bases). Germline V gene lookup returns CDR1 SGHRS and CDR2 YFSETQ. The CDR3 is made up of 17 amino acids. Deletions cut 3 bases from V and 2 bases from J, with 18 bases between. The CDR3 DNA reads TGCGCCAGCAGCTCTGACAGGTTAAAGAATACCTACAATGAGCAGTTCTTC. Residues: CASSSDRLKNTYNEQFF.

V usage is TRBV10-3 and J usage is TRBJ2-7, with TRBD1 matching 7 bases. Looked up from germline, CDR1 is ENHRY and CDR2 is SYGVKD. CDR3 length equals 13 residues. V gave up 8 bases and J gave up 0 bases; unmatched junction bases: 4. CDR3 nucleotides: TGTGCCATCGAGGACAGGTCCTCCTACGAGCAGTACTTC. It encodes CAIEDRSSYEQYF.

This chain connects TRBV27 to TRBJ1-1, with D possibly TRBD1 on 5 matching bases. Germline loops: CDR1 MNHEY, CDR2 SMNVEV (reference sequence). V was cut by 2 bases and J by 1 base, with 14 bases left in between. This CDR3 comprises 16 residues. CDR3 amino acids: CASSLRAGTTNTEAFF. The CDR3 DNA sequence: TGTGCCAGCAGTTTAAGGGCAGGGACGACGAACACTGAAGCTTTCTTT.

Points on this clone: This likely comes from a read error, as the CDR3 has no conserved phenylalanine or tryptophan at its end. It is unclear where the CDR3 begins or ends on the DNA, so no DNA is shown, and the CDR3 is as TCRdb lists it. The chain joins TRBV6-5 to TRBJ1-1; the D call of TRBD1 is as the table states it, not checked on the DNA. The CDR3 numbers 12 amino acids, ends counted. The germline CDR1 and CDR2 sequences are MNHEY and SVGAGI. The CDR3 spells CASSPVAGRLFV.

The rearrangement links TRBV18 to TRBJ2-7; D is unclear. CDR1 is KGHSH, CDR2 LQKENI, per germline. The CDR3 consists of 12 residues. The V end lost 8 bases, the J end lost 7 bases, and 15 bases lay between the germline ends. The chain's CDR3 is CASRAPHGEQYF. DNA of the CDR3: TGTGCCAGCCGTGCCCCCCACGGTGAGCAGTACTTC.

V and J are TRBV9 and TRBJ2-3, with D hard to call. The length of the CDR3 is 14 residues. V dropped 6 bases and J dropped 0 bases, with 11 bases sitting between them. Germline lookup yields CDR1 SGDLS and CDR2 YYNGEE. CDR3 region: CASTFNPSTDTQYF. The CDR3 bases are TGTGCCAGCACGTTCAACCCGAGCACAGATACGCAGTATTTT.

The J gene is TRBJ1-2, the V gene TRBV14; TRBD1 matches 7 bases. V lost 0 bases, J lost 5 bases, and 9 bases stayed unmatched. Per germline, CDR1 SGHDN and CDR2 FVKESK. The CDR3 covers 16 residues. This chain's CDR3 is CASSQDLPQGEYGYTF. Here the CDR3 DNA reads TGTGCCAGCAGCCAAGATCTCCCTCAGGGGGAGTATGGCTACACCTTC. The variable domain in full, with the rest retrieved from reference TRBV14 and TRBJ1-2, is EAGVTQFPSHSVIEKGQTVTLRCDPISGHDNLYWYRRVMGKEIKFLLHFVKESKQDESGMPNNRFLAERTGGTYSTLKVQPAELEDSGVYFCASSQDLPQGEYGYTFGSGTRLTVV.

This clone was seen only once. This chain links TRBV9 with TRBJ1-5; no firm D call. Trimming removed 0 bases from V and 1 base from J, with 11 bases in between. The CDR3 consists of 16 residues. Germline values: CDR1 SGDLS, CDR2 YYNGEE. DNA of the CDR3: TGTGCCAGCAGCGTAGGTTCGGGGATGAGCAATCAGCCCCAGCATTTT. This gives the protein CASSVGSGMSNQPQHF. The full variable domain, rest sourced from reference TRBV9 and TRBJ1-5, is DSGVTQTPKHLITATGQRVTLRCSPRSGDLSVYWYQQSLDQGLQFLIQYYNGEERAKGNILERFSAQQFPDLHSELNLSSLELGDSALYFCASSVGSGMSNQPQHFGDGTRLSIL.

Here the CDR3 DNA reads TGCAGCGTTGCGAATAAGCTTGCGAACACTGAAGCTTTCTTT. Amino acids: CSVANKLANTEAFF. The V call is TRBV29-1, the J call TRBJ1-1; D is unclear. There are 14 residues in the CDR3. Germline CDR1 and CDR2: SQVTM and ANQGSEA. The V end lost 4 bases, the J end lost 1 base, and 13 bases lay between the germline ends.

This clone was seen just once. The chain is built from TRBV19 and TRBJ1-5, with 8 bases aligning to TRBD1. The CDR3 runs to 15 residues. The trim removed 2 bases at V and 6 bases at J, leaving 6 bases unmatched. CDR1 is LNHDA, CDR2 SQIVND, per germline (reference sequence). As DNA, the CDR3 is TGTGCCAGTAGTATACAGCAGGGGGCGGGTCAGCCCCAGCATTTT. Protein sequence: CASSIQQGAGQPQHF.

This rearrangement joins TRBV2 to TRBJ1-5; D is ambiguous. Trimming removed 11 bases at V and 0 bases at J, with 11 bases between. Germline V gene data show CDR1 as SNHLY and CDR2 as FYNNEI. This CDR3 contains 13 residues. DNA for the CDR3: TGTGCCGCGGGAACGTATAGCAATCAGCCCCAGCATTTT. Its translation is CAAGTYSNQPQHF.

This chain joins TRBV5-4 and TRBJ2-2, with D hard to call. This CDR3 is built from 15 residues. The germline V and J ends were trimmed by 1 base and 0 bases, with 7 bases remaining between them. Per the germline V gene, CDR1 is SGHNT and CDR2 is YYREEE (reference sequence). Here the CDR3 DNA reads TGTGCCAGCAGCTTGTCTAGATCGAACACCGGGGAGCTGTTTTTT. As protein: CASSLSRSNTGELFF.

The chain uses TRBV2 and TRBJ2-1, with 13 positions matching TRBD2. Germline lookup yields CDR1 SNHLY and CDR2 FYNNEI. Trimming took 4 bases from V and 3 from J; bases not matched to a gene: 0. The CDR3 sequence is 15 residues long. CDR3 amino acids: CASSGTSGSYNEQFF. CDR3 bases: TGTGCCAGCAGTGGGACTAGCGGGAGCTACAATGAGCAGTTCTTC.

This chain connects TRBV7-3 to TRBJ2-1; 8 positions agree with TRBD2. This CDR3 region has 18 residues. The V gene end was trimmed by 4 bases and the J gene end by 3 bases; junction bases not matched to a gene: 14. The germline V gene encodes CDR1 SGHTA and CDR2 FQGTGA. The CDR3 DNA is TGTGCCAGCAGCTCACGGAGCACCGGGACTAGGGGCTACAATGAGCAGTTCTTC. Protein: CASSSRSTGTRGYNEQFF.

This clone was recorded only once. The V call is TRBV6-1, the J call TRBJ2-7, with D tentatively TRBD2 (6 bases). CDR1 is MNHNS, CDR2 SASEGT, per germline. The CDR3 is 14 residues long. The V and J ends lost 5 bases and 6 bases respectively, with 17 bases between them. The CDR3 sequence: CASSFQWGEGEQYF. DNA of the CDR3: TGTGCCAGCAGTTTTCAATGGGGGGAAGGCGAGCAGTACTTC.

The chain couples TRBV11-2 to TRBJ1-2; D is undetermined. Germline CDR1 SGHAT, CDR2 FQNNGV. The V gene lost 5 bases and the J gene lost 5 bases, with 9 bases spanning the gap. This CDR3 region has 12 residues. In DNA form, the CDR3 reads TGTGCCAGCAGCCCCGGGTATTATGGCTACACCTTC. Protein: CASSPGYYGYTF.

This rearrangement joins TRBV28 to TRBJ2-7; the D is unclear. Germline V gives CDR1 MDHEN, CDR2 SYDVKM. The CDR3 contains 15 residues. Deletions cut 5 bases from V and 0 bases from J, with 14 bases between. The CDR3: CASSPPRSSSYEQYF. The CDR3 region has the DNA TGTGCCAGCAGTCCCCCCAGGTCCAGCTCCTACGAGCAGTACTTC.

The V and J genes are TRBV30 and TRBJ1-1, with D unclear. Between the trimmed V and J ends, which lost 3 bases and 8 bases, there was a span of 13 bases. The germline CDR1 and CDR2 sequences are GTSNPN and SVGIG (reference sequence). The CDR3 covers 12 residues. The CDR3 here is CAWRTRGGEAFF. The CDR3 coding sequence is TGTGCCTGGAGGACGCGGGGAGGCGAAGCTTTCTTT.

The CDR3 nucleotides read TGCGCCAGCAGCTTGGAGGGTTATCCCTACGAGCAGTACTTC. Protein sequence: CASSLEGYPYEQYF. V gene TRBV5-1 combines with J gene TRBJ2-7; no definite D call. V dropped 0 bases and J dropped 2 bases, with 9 bases sitting between them. The CDR3 totals 14 residues. Germline V gives CDR1 SGHRS, CDR2 YFSETQ.

This chain connects TRBV18 to TRBJ1-1, with TRBD1 as a possible D gene (5 bases). The CDR3 is 13 amino acids. V was pared by 6 bases and J by 6 bases, with 14 bases between. Germline CDR1 reads KGHSH; CDR2 reads LQKENI. The CDR3 nucleotides read TGTGCCAGCTCTTCACCAGCGGGGGCTGAAGCTTTCTTT. Amino acids: CASSSPAGAEAFF. The whole variable domain, filled in from reference TRBV18 and TRBJ1-1, reads NAGVMQNPRHLVRRRGQEARLRCSPMKGHSHVYWYRQLPEEGLKFMVYLQKENIIDESGMPKERFSAEFPKEGPSILRIQQVVRGDSAAYFCASSSPAGAEAFFGQGTRLTVV.

The CDR3 DNA follows: TGTGCCAGCAGCCAAGCTCTGAGAGCTGAAGCTTTCTTT. Protein product: CASSQALRAEAFF. The V and J genes are TRBV14 and TRBJ1-1, with D unclear. Germline CDR1 SGHDN, CDR2 FVKESK. Trimming took off 1 base at V and 6 bases at J, with 9 bases between the two ends. CDR3 size: 13 residues.

The rearrangement joins TRBV10-3 to TRBJ1-3, with 8 bases aligning to TRBD1. The trim removed 6 bases at V and 0 bases at J, leaving 1 base unmatched. Germline V gene sequence: CDR1 ENHRY, CDR2 SYGVKD. The CDR3 runs to 14 residues. This chain's CDR3 is CAISGTGSGNTIYF. As DNA, the CDR3 is TGTGCCATCAGCGGGACAGGCTCTGGAAACACCATATATTTT.

The chain is built from TRBV30 and TRBJ2-2; D is ambiguous. Germline loops: CDR1 GTSNPN, CDR2 SVGIG (reference sequence). V shed 5 bases and J shed 2 bases, with 6 bases lying between them. This CDR3 comprises 12 residues. The CDR3 loop is CAWDANTGELFF. In DNA, the CDR3 is TGTGCCTGGGACGCCAACACCGGGGAGCTGTTTTTT. The variable domain in full, with the rest retrieved from reference TRBV30 and TRBJ2-2, is SQTIHQWPATLVQPVGSPLSLECTVEGTSNPNLYWYRQAAGRGLQLLFYSVGIGQISSEVPQNLSASRPQDRQFILSSKKLLLSDSGFYLCAWDANTGELFFGEGSRLTVL.